These T cell receptor beta chains were read from a single sample in a study of T cell responses to AZD1222 COVID-19 vaccine. Assay used: immunoSEQ multiplex PCR; TCRdb lists only in-frame clones, some missing. This repertoire shows some 120,000 clones, about 90% found once; its top ten account for around 9.6%. The source was peripheral blood, collected on day 0 of AZD1222 vaccination. These TCRs come from an adult in good health. Both conserved end residues are part of each CDR3. A D gene is named only where the DNA matches it firmly. Only some rows state a clone size, as once, few, many or a class for expanded clones.

V gene,D gene,J gene,clone size,CDR3 DNA,CDR3 protein
TRBV5-6,-,TRBJ1-5,-,TGTGCCAGCAGCTTGCTGGGGGGCAATGGTGGTCAGCCCCAGCATTTT,CASSLLGGNGGQPQHF
TRBV7-7,-,TRBJ1-2,-,TGTGCCAGCAGCTTAGCCCCCTGGGAGGGCTACACCTTC,CASSLAPWEGYTF
TRBV14,-,TRBJ2-3,once,TGTGCCAGCAGCCAATACCGGACAAGAACAGATACGCAGTATTTT,CASSQYRTRTDTQYF
TRBV4-2,-,TRBJ2-3,-,TGTGCCAGCAGCCAAGACTTGGTCGCTTCAGATACGCAGTATTTT,CASSQDLVASDTQYF
TRBV28,TRBD1,TRBJ2-7,-,TGTGCCTTGGCGGGACAGGGGATGTACGAGCAGTACTTC,CALAGQGMYEQYF
TRBV25-1,TRBD2,TRBJ2-1,-,TGTGCCAGCAGTGCCCTAGCGGGGGGGCTTTACAATGAGCAGTTCTTC,CASSALAGGLYNEQFF
TRBV19,TRBD1,TRBJ2-7,few,TGTGCCAGTAGTCGTACGGACAGGGACGTCGGGGAGCAGTACTTC,CASSRTDRDVGEQYF
TRBV6-5,-,TRBJ2-1,-,TGTGCCAGCAGTTACTCGGGCAGGGAGCAGTTCTTC,CASSYSGREQFF
TRBV11-1,-,TRBJ1-2,-,TGTGCCAGCAGCAGGAGCCGGGCGCCCTATGGCTACACCTTC,CASSRSRAPYGYTF
TRBV4-1,-,TRBJ1-1,-,TGCGCCAGCAGCCAAGATTATGGGGGTAGGACTGAAGCTTTCTTT,CASSQDYGGRTEAFF
TRBV7-2,-,TRBJ1-5,-,TGTGCCAGCAGCTTAGGGCGGAGCAATCAGCCCCAGCATTTT,CASSLGRSNQPQHF
TRBV29-1,-,TRBJ2-7,once,TGCAGCGCCTCGGGAGCGCTAGCCTACGAGCAGTACTTC,CSASGALAYEQYF
TRBV15,TRBD2,TRBJ2-7,-,TGTGCCACCAGCAGAAACCGACTAGCGGGGACCGAGCAGTACTTC,CATSRNRLAGTEQYF
TRBV7-2,-,TRBJ1-2,few,TGTGCCAGCAGCTTATGGGCAGGGCCGGATGGCTACACCTTC,CASSLWAGPDGYTF
TRBV10-3,-,TRBJ2-7,-,TGTGCCATCAGTGAGTTAACTGCCTACGAGCAGTACTTC,CAISELTAYEQYF
TRBV29-1,-,TRBJ1-2,-,TGCAGCGAGGGGGACGCCCGAGATGGCTACACCTTC,CSEGDARDGYTF
TRBV18,TRBD1,TRBJ1-5,-,TGTGCCAGCTCACAGGGACAGTCCTATAGCAATCAGCCCCAGCATTTT,CASSQGQSYSNQPQHF
TRBV24-1,-,TRBJ2-4,-,TGTGCCACCTCGGGTCCGTCCAAAAACATTCAGTACTTC,CATSGPSKNIQYF
TRBV7-2,-,TRBJ1-2,-,TGTGCCAGCAGCCCCAGGACAGTCTGGTATGGCTACACCTTC,CASSPRTVWYGYTF
TRBV15,-,TRBJ1-4,-,TGTGCCACCCGATATGCAGGGGCAACTAATGAAAAACTGTTTTTT,CATRYAGATNEKLFF
TRBV5-4,-,TRBJ1-1,-,TGTGCCAGCAGCTTGGGGATGGGTGACACTGAAGCTTTCTTT,CASSLGMGDTEAFF
TRBV6-5,-,TRBJ1-2,-,TGTGCCAGCAGACGCTCGGGGGGAGTCAACTATGGCTACACCTTC,CASRRSGGVNYGYTF
TRBV7-3,-,TRBJ2-2,-,TGTGCCAGCAGCCCCCAAGGGTACGGGGAGCTGTTTTTT,CASSPQGYGELFF
TRBV28,-,TRBJ1-2,-,TGTGCCAGCAGTTTACAGGCCCACGAGGGGGGTACCTTC,CASSLQAHEGGTF
TRBV13,-,TRBJ1-2,-,TGTGCCAGCAGCTTAGGTTCGGCAGGGGACTATGGCTACACCTTC,CASSLGSAGDYGYTF
TRBV27,-,TRBJ2-7,-,TGTGCCAGCAGTTTAAGGCCCGGCTACGAGCAGTACTTC,CASSLRPGYEQYF
TRBV7-2,-,TRBJ2-3,once,TGTGCCAGCAGCTTAGGTGGGTCCCCGCAGTATTTT,CASSLGGSPQYF
TRBV6-5,-,TRBJ1-3,-,TGTGCCAGCAGCGTCGGGGGAGCTGGAAACACCATATATTTT,CASSVGGAGNTIYF
TRBV5-1,-,TRBJ1-4,-,TGCGCCAGCAGCCCCACGGAGCAGAATGAAAAACTGTTTTTT,CASSPTEQNEKLFF
TRBV16,-,TRBJ2-1,-,TGTGCCAGCAGCCCGGACCGGACCAGTGAGCAGTTCTTC,CASSPDRTSEQFF
TRBV27,-,TRBJ1-1,-,TGTGCCAGCAGTTTAAAGACACCGCGGCGTACTGAAGCTTTCTTT,CASSLKTPRRTEAFF
TRBV3-1/TRBV3-2,TRBD1,TRBJ1-5,-,TGTGCCAGCAGCCAAGGTCTCGGGACAGGGGTGAATCAGCCCCAGCATTTT,CASSQGLGTGVNQPQHF
TRBV18,-,TRBJ1-6,-,TGTGCCAGCTCACCGGAGACGGCCAATTCACCCCTCCACTTT,CASSPETANSPLHF
TRBV6-2/TRBV6-3,TRBD2,TRBJ2-5,-,TGTGCCAGCAGCAGACTAGCGGGAGGTCGAGAGACCCAGTACTTC,CASSRLAGGRETQYF
TRBV7-2,TRBD1,TRBJ1-1,-,TGTGCCAGCAGCTTACGAGGGACAGGGGGCGCTTATTCCGAAGCTTTCTTT,CASSLRGTGGAYSEAFF
TRBV27,-,TRBJ1-2,-,TGTGCCAGCAGTTTAACGTGGGGCAGCATAGGTCTTGGCTACACCTTC,CASSLTWGSIGLGYTF
TRBV7-9,-,TRBJ2-7,-,TGTGCCAGCAGCTTAGCGGGGCTATCCCTCTCCTACGAGCAGTACTTC,CASSLAGLSLSYEQYF
TRBV6-5,TRBD1,TRBJ1-2,-,TGTGCCAGCAGTCGTGACAGGGTCGTCTATGGCTACACCTTC,CASSRDRVVYGYTF